A single sample gave rise to the 30 T cell receptor beta chains below, sequenced in a study of beta chain features in type 1 diabetes. General observations from the study: Among patients with Type 1 diabetes, TCRB CDR3s were moderately but significantly shorter in every one of the four CD4+ subsets.

These receptors have no known antigen. Every isolated RNA sample was fully reverse transcribed, so sequencing captured expressed TCRB transcripts. Data came from immunoSEQ multiplex PCR; TCRdb stores just in-frame clones and leaves some out. The sample has more than 250,000 clones; roughly an eighth are singletons. The sequenced sample was naive CD4+ T cells from blood. Receptor source: a man aged 30 to 45 with type 1 diabetes.

The chain recombines TRBV11-2 with TRBJ2-5; 13 bases match TRBD2. Germline V CDR1 and CDR2: SGHAT, FQNNGV. V was clipped by 4 bases and J by 5 bases; unmatched bases: 10. This CDR3 comprises 17 residues. For the CDR3, the DNA is TGTGCCAGCAGCTACCACGGACTAGCGGGAGTCCAGGAGACCCAGTACTTC. It encodes CASSYHGLAGVQETQYF.

The chain carries TRBV20-1 and TRBJ2-1; D gene unclear. V was pared by 2 bases and J by 5 bases, with 4 bases between. The CDR3 has 11 amino acids. The germline CDR1 and CDR2 sequences are DFQATT and SNEGSKA (reference sequence). The CDR3: CSARQDNEQFF. The CDR3 bases are TGCAGTGCTAGACAGGACAATGAGCAGTTCTTC.

This clone was seen a handful of times. For the CDR3, the DNA is TGTGCCAGCAGCTTGCCCAGGGATGGCTACACCTTC. Amino acid sequence: CASSLPRDGYTF. The chain joins TRBV5-4 to TRBJ1-2, with a tentative D call TRBD1 (5 bases). V lost 1 base and J lost 6, with 7 bases in between. The CDR3 sequence is 12 residues long. In germline, CDR1 is SGHNT, CDR2 YYREEE (reference sequence).

In this sample, this clone turned up a few times. The genes are TRBV2 and TRBJ1-2; 8 nucleotides agree with TRBD1. Germline V gives CDR1 SNHLY, CDR2 FYNNEI. This CDR3 is 15 amino acids long. V was clipped by 6 bases and J by 8 bases; unmatched bases: 14. CDR3 in DNA: TGTGCCAGCAGAGCAACCCCCGGACAGGGCGGGGGCTACACCTTC. Protein sequence: CASRATPGQGGGYTF. Full variable domain (missing parts from reference TRBV2 and TRBJ1-2): EPEVTQTPSHQVTQMGQEVILRCVPISNHLYFYWYRQILGQKVEFLVSFYNNEISEKSEIFDDQFSVERPDGSNFTLKIRSTKLEDSAMYFCASRATPGQGGGYTFGSGTRLTVV.

This clone was observed a few times. The chain combines TRBV10-3 with TRBJ2-1; D may be TRBD1 (6 bases). The CDR3 is 13 amino acids. V was pared by 5 bases and J by 10 bases, with 15 bases between. In germline, CDR1 is ENHRY, CDR2 SYGVKD. The CDR3 coding sequence is TGTGCCATCAGTTTACTAGGGGGTAGCGAGCAGTTCTTC. It encodes CAISLLGGSEQFF.

The chain carries TRBV28 and TRBJ2-7; 14 positions match TRBD2. This CDR3 has 15 residues. Germline assignment: CDR1 MDHEN and CDR2 SYDVKM. The V and J ends lost 4 bases and 3 bases, in that order; junction bases with no gene match: 2. CDR3 region: CASSSGLAGGYEQYF. The CDR3 DNA reads as TGTGCCAGCAGTTCCGGACTAGCGGGAGGCTACGAGCAGTACTTC.

The rearrangement joins TRBV5-1 to TRBJ2-1; 9 bases agree with TRBD2. The V and J ends lost 4 bases and 6 bases, in that order; junction bases with no gene match: 8. The CDR3 length is 15 residues. Germline V gives CDR1 SGHRS, CDR2 YFSETQ. The DNA of the CDR3 is TGCGCCAGCAGCACCTCCCTAGCGGGAAGCAATGAGCAGTTCTTC. Protein: CASSTSLAGSNEQFF.

This clone occurred a few times. This chain uses TRBV20-1 with TRBJ2-3; D remains ambiguous. In germline, CDR1 is DFQATT, CDR2 SNEGSKA (reference sequence). With 5 bases removed from V and 2 bases from J, the gap between germline ends came to 2 bases. This CDR3 has 10 amino acids. The CDR3 region is CSAHTDTQYF. In DNA, the CDR3 is TGCAGTGCTCACACAGATACGCAGTATTTT.

V gene TRBV4-1 combines with J gene TRBJ1-2; the match to TRBD1 covers 7 bases. This CDR3 has 16 amino acids. Germline CDR1 MGHRA, CDR2 YSYEKL. V trimming: 3 bases; J trimming: 8 bases; junction bases outside the gene matches: 15. As DNA, the CDR3 is TGCGCCAGCAGCCACGCTATCACGGACAGGCTTCGGGGCTACACCTTC. Translation: CASSHAITDRLRGYTF.

J is TRBJ1-2 and V is TRBV25-1, with D unclear. Germline V gene lookup returns CDR1 MGHDK and CDR2 SYGVNS. The CDR3 loop spans 11 amino acids. V lost 8 bases to trimming and J lost 8 bases, with 12 bases between them. CDR3 region: CASRSGEGYTF. In DNA form, the CDR3 reads TGTGCCAGCCGCTCCGGGGAGGGCTACACCTTC.

The chain uses TRBV14 and TRBJ2-1; 9 bases are a match to TRBD2. CDR3 size: 19 residues. V lost 0 bases and J lost 0; bases outside the gene matches: 9. Germline lookup yields CDR1 SGHDN and CDR2 FVKESK. The CDR3 reads CASSQDLRTSALSYNEQFF. The CDR3 coding sequence is TGTGCCAGCAGCCAAGATCTGCGGACTAGCGCCCTCTCCTACAATGAGCAGTTCTTC.

This clone was seen a handful of times. The chain joins TRBV2 to TRBJ2-6; tentative D call: TRBD2 (5 bases). Germline V gives CDR1 SNHLY, CDR2 FYNNEI. This CDR3 contains 14 residues. Trimming shortened V by 6 bases and J by 2 bases, and 8 bases separated the two germline ends. The CDR3 loop reads CASRWGAGANVLTF. Written as DNA, the CDR3 is TGTGCCAGCAGATGGGGAGCTGGGGCCAACGTCCTGACTTTC. Using reference TRBV2 and TRBJ2-6 for the parts outside the CDR3, the full variable domain is EPEVTQTPSHQVTQMGQEVILRCVPISNHLYFYWYRQILGQKVEFLVSFYNNEISEKSEIFDDQFSVERPDGSNFTLKIRSTKLEDSAMYFCASRWGAGANVLTFGAGSRLTVL.

This clone was found a few times. The chain recombines TRBV7-9 with TRBJ1-1; D call uncertain. This CDR3 is built from 14 residues. In germline, CDR1 is SEHNR, CDR2 FQNEAQ (reference sequence). The germline V and J ends were trimmed by 2 bases and 4 bases, with 11 bases remaining between them. The CDR3 coding sequence is TGTGCCAGCAGCTTACCGGGAGGTCGCACTGAAGCTTTCTTT. Translation: CASSLPGGRTEAFF.

This clone has more than one count but fewer than ten. The J gene is TRBJ2-7, the V gene TRBV5-1; tentative D call: TRBD2 (5 bases). With 0 bases removed from V and 0 bases from J, the gap between germline ends came to 10 bases. From germline, CDR1 is SGHRS and CDR2 YFSETQ. CDR3 length equals 15 residues. Here the CDR3 reads CASSLGLSNSYEQYF. The CDR3 nucleotides are TGCGCCAGCAGCTTGGGACTATCTAACTCCTACGAGCAGTACTTC.

V gene TRBV2 combines with J gene TRBJ1-1, with D possibly matching TRBD1 (6 bases). The V gene's germline CDR1 is SNHLY and CDR2 FYNNEI. The CDR3 is 14 residues long. Trimming shortened V by 11 bases and J by 1 base, and 17 bases separated the two germline ends. The CDR3 is CASTNEGGNTEAFF. The DNA for the CDR3 is TGTGCCTCCACTAATGAAGGGGGGAACACTGAAGCTTTCTTT.

The J gene is TRBJ2-1, the V gene TRBV7-3; no firm D call. V lost 2 bases to trimming and J lost 5 bases, with 10 bases between them. CDR1 is SGHTA and CDR2 is FQGTGA in the germline V gene. CDR3 length: 14 amino acids. The CDR3: CASSLGHSNNEQFF. The CDR3 DNA follows: TGTGCCAGCAGCTTAGGTCACAGCAACAATGAGCAGTTCTTC.

This clone was picked up a small number of times. This rearrangement joins TRBV5-4 to TRBJ1-1, with D hard to call. This CDR3 is 13 amino acids long. Germline lookup yields CDR1 SGHNT and CDR2 YYREEE (reference sequence). V lost 5 bases to trimming and J lost 1 base, with 9 bases between them. CDR3 in amino acids: CASSLQWNTEAFF. The CDR3 DNA reads as TGTGCCAGCAGTCTCCAGTGGAACACTGAAGCTTTCTTT.

This clone was detected a few times. The genes are TRBV27 and TRBJ2-7; 8 bases align to TRBD1. Per the germline V gene, CDR1 is MNHEY and CDR2 is SMNVEV (reference sequence). There are 14 residues in the CDR3. The junction had 6 bases not matched to a gene; V was cut back by 6 bases and J by 2 bases. The CDR3: CASRQPGQAYEQYF. The CDR3 DNA reads as TGTGCCAGCAGGCAACCGGGACAGGCCTACGAGCAGTACTTC.

The chain recombines TRBV28 with TRBJ1-1; D possibly corresponds to TRBD1 (6 bases). CDR1 and CDR2 from the germline V gene are MDHEN and SYDVKM. The CDR3 runs to 14 residues. Trimming cost V 8 bases and J 1 base, with 14 bases left between them. The CDR3, as DNA: TGTGCCAGCGGTCCGGGACAACCGAACACTGAAGCTTTCTTT. The encoded protein is CASGPGQPNTEAFF.

The chain carries TRBV18 and TRBJ2-5, with unresolved D. The CDR3 loop spans 13 amino acids. V was clipped by 3 bases and J by 0 bases, with 5 bases between them. From germline, CDR1 is KGHSH and CDR2 LQKENI. In nucleotides, the CDR3 is TGTGCCAGCTCACCCCGCGACCAAGAGACCCAGTACTTC. Residues: CASSPRDQETQYF.

Only a few counts were recorded for this clone. The chain links TRBV5-1 to TRBJ2-3; TRBD2 is a possible D gene (5 bases). Trimming pared 3 bases from V and 4 bases from J, leaving 12 bases between. CDR3 size: 14 residues. Germline V CDR1 and CDR2: SGHRS, YFSETQ. CDR3 nucleotides: TGCGCCAGCAGCTCGGCCCCCGGGGCAGATACGCAGTATTTT. This gives the protein CASSSAPGADTQYF.

The J gene is TRBJ2-3, the V gene TRBV2; 9 nucleotides line up with TRBD2. Per germline, CDR1 SNHLY and CDR2 FYNNEI. This CDR3 has 15 amino acids. V was pared by 6 bases and J by 3 bases, with 7 bases of the junction left unmatched. The DNA of the CDR3 is TGTGCCAGCAGCCGTAGCGGGAGCGGTACAGATACGCAGTATTTT. Translated, it gives CASSRSGSGTDTQYF.

This chain links TRBV19 with TRBJ1-4, with 7 bases that match TRBD1. Germline V gene data show CDR1 as LNHDA and CDR2 as SQIVND (reference sequence). The length of the CDR3 is 13 residues. With V trimmed by 7 bases and J by 4 bases, 3 bases remained unmatched. DNA for the CDR3: TGTGCCAGTACCGGACAGGATAATGAAAAACTGTTTTTT. As protein: CASTGQDNEKLFF.

The chain couples TRBV7-2 to TRBJ2-7; no clear D gene. The germline V and J ends were trimmed by 4 bases and 1 base, with 8 bases remaining between them. The CDR3 totals 13 residues. Germline CDR1 is SGHTA and CDR2 is FQGNSA. DNA of the CDR3: TGTGCCAGCAGCTCGCTTCGGTCCTACGAGCAGTACTTC. It specifies CASSSLRSYEQYF.

This clone showed up just a few times. The gene calls are TRBV5-6 and TRBJ2-7; TRBD2 might be the D (5 bases). Trimming pared 4 bases from V and 2 bases from J, leaving 10 bases between. The V gene's germline CDR1 is SGHDT and CDR2 YYEEEE. This CDR3 contains 13 residues. CDR3 nucleotides: TGTGCCAGCAGCGTTAGCGACCCCTACGAGCAGTACTTC. Translation gives CASSVSDPYEQYF.

The chain uses TRBV7-9 and TRBJ2-7; 7 bases fit TRBD2. CDR3 length: 14 amino acids. In germline, CDR1 is SEHNR, CDR2 FQNEAQ (reference sequence). J was trimmed by 0 bases and V by 3 bases; bases with no gene match: 2. The CDR3, as DNA: TGTGCCAGCAGCTTGCGGGACTACTCCTACGAGCAGTACTTC. Translating gives CASSLRDYSYEQYF. The full variable domain, with the rest looked up from reference TRBV7-9 and TRBJ2-7, is DTGVSQNPRHKITKRGQNVTFRCDPISEHNRLYWYRQTLGQGPEFLTYFQNEAQLEKSRLLSDRFSAERPKGSFSTLEIQRTEQGDSAMYLCASSLRDYSYEQYFGPGTRLTVT.

The chain joins TRBV7-2 to TRBJ2-2; 7 nucleotides line up with TRBD2. Looked up from germline, CDR1 is SGHTA and CDR2 is FQGNSA. This CDR3 is 17 amino acids long. V gave up 1 base and J gave up 3 bases; unmatched junction bases: 8. CDR3 in amino acids: CASSLVGAGTYTGELFF. The CDR3 DNA reads as TGTGCCAGCAGCTTAGTCGGAGCGGGGACCTACACCGGGGAGCTGTTTTTT.

The CDR3 is CASSLADRGRVVDTQYF. The CDR3 region has the DNA TGCGCCAGCAGCTTGGCCGACAGGGGACGAGTGGTAGATACGCAGTATTTT. V is TRBV5-1 and J is TRBJ2-3; TRBD1 agrees at 8 bases. CDR1 and CDR2 (germline): SGHRS, YFSETQ. The CDR3 has 17 amino acids. V was pared by 0 bases and J by 5 bases, with 11 bases of the junction left unmatched.

The chain carries TRBV4-1 and TRBJ2-4; 10 bases align to TRBD1. The CDR3 spans 15 residues. V trimming: 4 bases; J trimming: 8 bases; junction bases outside the gene matches: 8. Germline V gene data show CDR1 as MGHRA and CDR2 as YSYEKL. Here the CDR3 DNA reads TGCGCCAGCAGCCTAAGGGACAGGGGTATGGACATTCAGTACTTC. Translated, it gives CASSLRDRGMDIQYF.

The chain uses TRBV6-5 and TRBJ2-6; D gene unclear. Trimming removed 6 bases from V and 2 bases from J, with 11 bases in between. The germline V gene encodes CDR1 MNHEY and CDR2 SVGAGI. This CDR3 is built from 15 residues. In DNA form, the CDR3 reads TGTGCCAGCAGCCCCGGGTGGGCTGGGGCCAACGTCCTGACTTTC. Its protein product is CASSPGWAGANVLTF.